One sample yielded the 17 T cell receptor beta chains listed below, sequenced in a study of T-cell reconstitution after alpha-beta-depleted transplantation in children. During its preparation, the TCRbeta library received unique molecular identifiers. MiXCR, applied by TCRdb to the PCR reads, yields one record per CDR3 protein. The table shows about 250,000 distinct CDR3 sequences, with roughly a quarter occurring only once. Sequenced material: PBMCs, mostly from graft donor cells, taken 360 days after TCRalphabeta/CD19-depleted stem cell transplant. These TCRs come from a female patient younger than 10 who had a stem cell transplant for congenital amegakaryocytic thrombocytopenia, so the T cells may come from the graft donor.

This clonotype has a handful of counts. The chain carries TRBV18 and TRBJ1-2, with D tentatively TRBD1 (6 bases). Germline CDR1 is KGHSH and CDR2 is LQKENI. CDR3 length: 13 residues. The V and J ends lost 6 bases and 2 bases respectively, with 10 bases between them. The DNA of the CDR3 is TGTGCCAGCTCCGAGGACAGAAACTATGGCTACACCTTC. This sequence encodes CASSEDRNYGYTF.

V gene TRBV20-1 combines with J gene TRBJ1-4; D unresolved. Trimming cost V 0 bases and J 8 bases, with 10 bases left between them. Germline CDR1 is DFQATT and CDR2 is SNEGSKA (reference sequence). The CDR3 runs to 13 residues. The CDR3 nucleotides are TGCAGTGCTAGAGAGGGGAGTAAAGAAAAACTGTTTTTT. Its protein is CSAREGSKEKLFF.

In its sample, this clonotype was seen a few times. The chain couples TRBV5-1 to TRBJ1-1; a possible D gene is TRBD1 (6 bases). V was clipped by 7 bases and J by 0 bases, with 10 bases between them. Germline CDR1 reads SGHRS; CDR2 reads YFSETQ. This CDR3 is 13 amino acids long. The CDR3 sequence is CASGGQMNTEAFF. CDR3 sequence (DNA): TGCGCCAGCGGCGGACAGATGAACACTGAAGCTTTCTTT.

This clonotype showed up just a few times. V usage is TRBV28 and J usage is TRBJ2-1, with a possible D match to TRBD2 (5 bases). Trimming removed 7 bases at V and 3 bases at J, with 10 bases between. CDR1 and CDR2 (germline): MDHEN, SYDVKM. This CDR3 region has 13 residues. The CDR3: CASKDGLYNEQFF. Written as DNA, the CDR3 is TGTGCCAGCAAGGACGGACTCTACAATGAGCAGTTCTTC. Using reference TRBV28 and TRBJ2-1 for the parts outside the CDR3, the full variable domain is DVKVTQSSRYLVKRTGEKVFLECVQDMDHENMFWYRQDPGLGLRLIYFSYDVKMKEKGDIPEGYSVSREKKERFSLILESASTNQTSMYLCASKDGLYNEQFFGPGTRLTVL.

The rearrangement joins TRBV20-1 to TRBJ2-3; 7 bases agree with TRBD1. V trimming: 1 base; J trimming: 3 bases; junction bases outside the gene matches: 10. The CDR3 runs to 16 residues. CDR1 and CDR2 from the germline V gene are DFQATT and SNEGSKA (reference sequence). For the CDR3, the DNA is TGCAGTGCTAGAGGGGGTACGACAGGGCCGACAGATACGCAGTATTTT. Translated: CSARGGTTGPTDTQYF.

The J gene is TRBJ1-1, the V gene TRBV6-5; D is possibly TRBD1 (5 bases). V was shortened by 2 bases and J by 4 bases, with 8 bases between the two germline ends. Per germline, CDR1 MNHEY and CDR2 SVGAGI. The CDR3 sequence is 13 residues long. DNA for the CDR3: TGTGCCAGCAGTTACACAAGGGGCACTGAAGCTTTCTTT. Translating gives CASSYTRGTEAFF.

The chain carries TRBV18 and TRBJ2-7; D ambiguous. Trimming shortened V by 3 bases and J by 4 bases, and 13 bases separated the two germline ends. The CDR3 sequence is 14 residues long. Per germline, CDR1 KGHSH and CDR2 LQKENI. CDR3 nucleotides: TGTGCCAGCTCACCTTCAAGGGATCGGTACGAGCAGTACTTC. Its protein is CASSPSRDRYEQYF. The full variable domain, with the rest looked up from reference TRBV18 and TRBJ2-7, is NAGVMQNPRHLVRRRGQEARLRCSPMKGHSHVYWYRQLPEEGLKFMVYLQKENIIDESGMPKERFSAEFPKEGPSILRIQQVVRGDSAAYFCASSPSRDRYEQYFGPGTRLTVT.

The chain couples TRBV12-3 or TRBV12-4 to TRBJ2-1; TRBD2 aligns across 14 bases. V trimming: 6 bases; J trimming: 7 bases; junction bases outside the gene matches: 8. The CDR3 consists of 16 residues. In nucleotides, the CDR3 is TGTGCCAGCAGCGGGCAGACTAGCGGGGGGGGGAATGAGCAGTTCTTC. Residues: CASSGQTSGGGNEQFF.

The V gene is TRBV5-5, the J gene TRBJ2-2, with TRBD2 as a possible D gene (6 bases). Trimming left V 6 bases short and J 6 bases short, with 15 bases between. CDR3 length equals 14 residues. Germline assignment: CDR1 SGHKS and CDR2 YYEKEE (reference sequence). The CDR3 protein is CASNRLVNAGELFF. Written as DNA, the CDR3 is TGTGCCAGCAACCGACTAGTTAACGCCGGGGAGCTGTTTTTT.

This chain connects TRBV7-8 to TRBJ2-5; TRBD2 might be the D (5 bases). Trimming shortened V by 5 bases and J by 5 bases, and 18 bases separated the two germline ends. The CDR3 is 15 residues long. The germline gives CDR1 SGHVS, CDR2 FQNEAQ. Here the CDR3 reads CASSGTRLFRETQYF. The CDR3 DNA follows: TGTGCCAGCAGCGGCACCCGACTATTTAGGGAGACCCAGTACTTC.

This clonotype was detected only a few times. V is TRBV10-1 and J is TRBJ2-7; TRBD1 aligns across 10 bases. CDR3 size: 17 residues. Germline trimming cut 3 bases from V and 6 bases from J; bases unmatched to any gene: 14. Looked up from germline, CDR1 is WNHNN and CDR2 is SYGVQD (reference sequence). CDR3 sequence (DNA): TGCGCCAGCAGTGATGGGACCATACAGGGACAGGGGAGCGAGCAGTACTTC. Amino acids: CASSDGTIQGQGSEQYF.

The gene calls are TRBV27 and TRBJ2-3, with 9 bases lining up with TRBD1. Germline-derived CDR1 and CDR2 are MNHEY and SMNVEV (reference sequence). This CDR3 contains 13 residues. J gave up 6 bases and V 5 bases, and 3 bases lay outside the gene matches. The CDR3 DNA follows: TGTGCCAGCAGTGAGGGGACAGGGGATACGCAGTATTTT. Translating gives CASSEGTGDTQYF.

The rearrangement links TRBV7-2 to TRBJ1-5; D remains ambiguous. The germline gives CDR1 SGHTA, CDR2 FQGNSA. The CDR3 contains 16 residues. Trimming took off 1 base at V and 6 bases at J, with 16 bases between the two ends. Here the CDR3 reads CASSLGAETGAQPQHF. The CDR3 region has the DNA TGTGCCAGCAGCTTAGGGGCGGAGACCGGCGCTCAGCCCCAGCATTTT.

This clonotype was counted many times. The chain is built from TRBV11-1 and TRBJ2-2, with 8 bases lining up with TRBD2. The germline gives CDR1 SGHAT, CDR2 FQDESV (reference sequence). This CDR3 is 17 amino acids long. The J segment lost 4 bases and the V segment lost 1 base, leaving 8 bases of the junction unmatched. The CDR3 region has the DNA TGTGCCAGCAGCTTAGAGGGTAGCGGGACCGGCACCGGGGAGCTGTTTTTT. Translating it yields CASSLEGSGTGTGELFF.

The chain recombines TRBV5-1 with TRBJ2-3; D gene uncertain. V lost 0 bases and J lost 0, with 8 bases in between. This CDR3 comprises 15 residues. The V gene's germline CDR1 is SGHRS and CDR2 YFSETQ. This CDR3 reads CASSLGGTSTDTQYF. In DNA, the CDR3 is TGCGCCAGCAGCTTGGGTGGAACTAGCACAGATACGCAGTATTTT.

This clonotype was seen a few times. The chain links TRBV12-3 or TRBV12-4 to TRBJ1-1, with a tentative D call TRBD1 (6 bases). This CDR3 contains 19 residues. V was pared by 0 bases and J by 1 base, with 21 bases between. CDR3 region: CASSLALRGAKRKNTEAFF. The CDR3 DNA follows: TGTGCCAGCAGTTTAGCGCTACGGGGGGCCAAACGTAAGAACACTGAAGCTTTCTTT.

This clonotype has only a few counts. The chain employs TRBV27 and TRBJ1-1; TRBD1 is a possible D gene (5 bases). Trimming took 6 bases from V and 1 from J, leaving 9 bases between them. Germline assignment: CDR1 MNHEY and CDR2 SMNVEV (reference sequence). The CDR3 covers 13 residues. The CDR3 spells CASSYQGNTEAFF. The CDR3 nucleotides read TGTGCCAGCAGCTACCAGGGGAACACTGAAGCTTTCTTT.